These 27 T cell receptor beta chains were sequenced from one sample in a study of cytomegalovirus exposure and HLA in healthy donors. The PCR made use of 60 Vbeta and 13 Jbeta primers. Libraries were prepared by immunoSEQ multiplex PCR; TCRdb keeps only in-frame clonotypes and omits some of them. In total, the table holds around 88,000 clones. Sample: PBMCs. All receptors derive from a girl between 10 and 17 years old in good health and CMV-seropositive.

The chain joins TRBV25-1 to TRBJ1-2, with TRBD1 matching over 8 bases. The CDR3 runs 15 residues. Germline V gene lookup returns CDR1 MGHDK and CDR2 SYGVNS. V trimming: 4 bases; J trimming: 3 bases; junction bases outside the gene matches: 7. CDR3 protein: CASSVGTGAHYGYTF. CDR3 coding DNA: TGTGCCAGCAGTGTAGGGACAGGAGCTCACTATGGCTACACCTTC.

V gene TRBV10-3 combines with J gene TRBJ2-3; D ambiguous. The length of the CDR3 is 15 residues. CDR1 ENHRY and CDR2 SYGVKD come from the germline V gene. Trimming pared 0 bases from V and 1 base from J, leaving 8 bases between. CDR3 region: CAISESVQRTDTQYF. DNA of the CDR3: TGTGCCATCAGTGAGTCGGTACAGCGCACAGATACGCAGTATTTT.

This chain connects TRBV13 to TRBJ2-7; D is possibly TRBD2 (5 bases). The CDR3 extends over 13 amino acids. The ends were cut back, 2 bases at V and 6 bases at J, with 11 bases in the middle. The germline CDR1 and CDR2 sequences are PRHDT and FYEKMQ (reference sequence). CDR3 DNA: TGTGCCAGCAGCTTACGAGGGTTAAGCGAGCAGTACTTC. Translated: CASSLRGLSEQYF.

This chain joins TRBV2 and TRBJ1-4; D possibly corresponds to TRBD1 (6 bases). This CDR3 has 14 residues. Germline V lookup: CDR1 SNHLY, CDR2 FYNNEI. V lost 7 bases and J lost 3, with 12 bases in between. CDR3 DNA sequence: TGTGCCAGCAACGTAAGGACAGCTAATGAAAAACTGTTTTTT. Translating gives CASNVRTANEKLFF.

This sequence joins TRBV19 and TRBJ2-1, with 8 bases matching TRBD2. Looked up from germline, CDR1 is LNHDA and CDR2 is SQIVND (reference sequence). J gave up 6 bases and V 2 bases, and 6 bases lay outside the gene matches. This CDR3 spans 15 amino acids. This CDR3 is CASSITGGGTNEQFF. DNA of the CDR3: TGTGCCAGTAGTATAACTGGCGGGGGGACCAATGAGCAGTTCTTC.

V and J are TRBV5-1 and TRBJ1-2, with D unresolved. Germline CDR1 reads SGHRS; CDR2 reads YFSETQ. Trimming took 4 bases from V and 5 from J, leaving 6 bases between them. This CDR3 is built from 11 residues. CDR3 bases: TGCGCCAGCAGCCCGGGATATGGCTACACCTTC. This encodes CASSPGYGYTF.

The chain is built from TRBV4-3 and TRBJ2-3, with a possible D match to TRBD2 (5 bases). V shed 1 base and J shed 2 bases, with 10 bases lying between them. The CDR3 has 15 residues. Germline CDR1 and CDR2: LGHNA and YSLEER. CDR3 residues: CASSQVGGYTDTQYF. The CDR3 bases are TGCGCCAGCAGCCAAGTAGGAGGTTACACAGATACGCAGTATTTT.

This rearrangement joins TRBV6-5 to TRBJ2-7; 7 bases are a match to TRBD1. V trimming: 5 bases; J trimming: 4 bases; junction bases outside the gene matches: 8. The CDR3 is 14 residues long. CDR1 MNHEY and CDR2 SVGAGI come from the germline V gene. CDR3 in DNA: TGTGCCAGCAGTCAACGACAGGGATCGTACGAGCAGTACGTC. It encodes CASSQRQGSYEQYV.

The genes are TRBV10-1 and TRBJ1-2, with TRBD1 identical over 8 bases. The CDR3 loop spans 12 amino acids. V gave up 8 bases and J gave up 5 bases; unmatched junction bases: 4. In germline, CDR1 is WNHNN, CDR2 SYGVQD (reference sequence). The CDR3 spells CASLYRGYGYTF. The CDR3 DNA is TGCGCCAGCCTATACAGGGGGTATGGCTACACCTTC.

The rearrangement joins TRBV18 to TRBJ1-2, with 9 bases lining up with TRBD1. J lost 5 bases, V lost 3 bases, and 10 bases had no gene match. The CDR3 extends over 16 amino acids. The germline CDR1 and CDR2 sequences are KGHSH and LQKENI. The CDR3 spells CASSPPSTGGWYGYTF. The CDR3 coding sequence is TGTGCCAGCTCACCCCCATCGACAGGGGGTTGGTATGGCTACACCTTC.

As for this clone: Other DNA sequences of this sample code for an identical CDR3. The genes are TRBV4-1 and TRBJ1-2, with D perhaps matching TRBD1 (6 bases). Germline V gives CDR1 MGHRA, CDR2 YSYEKL. This CDR3 region has 14 residues. V was cut by 4 bases and J by 5 bases, with 14 bases left in between. CDR3 in DNA: TGCGCCAGCAGCCCCCCCGGGGGGCCTTATGGCTACACCTTC. Protein: CASSPPGGPYGYTF.

V and J are TRBV11-3 and TRBJ1-6, with TRBD1 matching 10 bases. From germline, CDR1 is SGHNT and CDR2 YENEEA. The CDR3 has 15 residues. Trimming cost V 3 bases and J 11 bases; bases outside gene matches: 7. CDR3 nucleotides: TGTGCCAGCAGCTTGTGGGACAGGGGAGCGGCACCCCTCCACTTT. Residues: CASSLWDRGAAPLHF.

This chain links TRBV7-9 with TRBJ1-1; D is uncertain. Germline CDR1 and CDR2: SEHNR and FQNEAQ (reference sequence). Trimming removed 2 bases at V and 4 bases at J, with 5 bases between. The CDR3 loop spans 12 amino acids. The CDR3 DNA is TGTGCCAGCAGCTTATCTCTCACTGAAGCTTTCTTT. This codes for CASSLSLTEAFF.

CDR3: CASSPLEYTEAFF. In DNA form, the CDR3 reads TGTGCCAGCTCACCACTTGAGTACACTGAAGCTTTCTTT. This chain joins TRBV18 and TRBJ1-1; no definite D call. Trimming left V 1 base short and J 3 bases short, with 6 bases between. CDR3 length: 13 amino acids. Germline CDR1 is KGHSH and CDR2 is LQKENI.

About this clone itself: At one end the junction does not follow the germline gene, possibly because of a read error. The sample has other DNA sequences that encode this CDR3 too. This chain connects TRBV4-2 to TRBJ1-6; 7 bases match TRBD1. The CDR3 length is 18 residues. CDR1 is LGHNA and CDR2 is YNFKEQ in the germline V gene. The CDR3 DNA follows: TGTGCCAGCAGCCAAGACGGGACAGCTTTGGCAGGGGATTCACCCCTACACTTT. This encodes CASSQDGTALAGDSPLHF.

The V call is TRBV25-1, the J call TRBJ2-1, with D perhaps TRBD1 (5 bases). This CDR3 contains 16 residues. The V gene lost 2 bases and the J gene lost 4 bases, with 15 bases spanning the gap. Germline V lookup: CDR1 MGHDK, CDR2 SYGVNS. The CDR3 DNA reads as TGTGCCAGCAGTGAAAGTGGCAGGGAAGTATACAATGAGCAGTTCTTC. Protein product: CASSESGREVYNEQFF.

The CDR3 DNA is TGTGCCAGCACCGGGGGGAGCTCCTATAATTCACCCCTCCACTTT. The encoded protein is CASTGGSSYNSPLHF. The chain joins TRBV5-5 to TRBJ1-6, with D perhaps matching TRBD1 (5 bases). The V and J ends lost 6 bases and 0 bases respectively, with 10 bases between them. The CDR3 has 15 residues. Germline CDR1 SGHKS, CDR2 YYEKEE (reference sequence).

The rearrangement uses TRBV19 and TRBJ1-1, with TRBD1 identical over 7 bases. V shed 7 bases, J shed 0 bases, and the junction held 8 bases outside the gene matches. CDR1 and CDR2 (germline): LNHDA, SQIVND (reference sequence). The length of the CDR3 is 15 residues. The CDR3 is CASMRGRGMNTEAFF. CDR3 bases: TGTGCCAGTATGAGGGGCAGGGGGATGAACACTGAAGCTTTCTTT. The whole variable domain, remainder taken from reference TRBV19 and TRBJ1-1, is DGGITQSPKYLFRKEGQNVTLSCEQNLNHDAMYWYRQDPGQGLRLIYYSQIVNDFQKGDIAEGYSVSREKKESFPLTVTSAQKNPTAFYLCASMRGRGMNTEAFFGQGTRLTVV.

This sequence joins TRBV6-5 and TRBJ1-1, with D possibly TRBD1 on 6 matching bases. The length of the CDR3 is 12 residues. The germline V gene has CDR1 MNHEY and CDR2 SVGAGI. The V end lost 8 bases, the J end lost 4 bases, and 11 bases lay between the germline ends. CDR3 residues: CASVSGVTEAFF. The DNA of the CDR3 is TGTGCCAGCGTCTCAGGGGTCACTGAAGCTTTCTTT.

The chain has TRBV5-1 and TRBJ1-4; D is possibly TRBD1 (5 bases). Germline CDR1 and CDR2: SGHRS and YFSETQ. V lost 4 bases, J lost 4 bases, and 11 bases lay in between. The CDR3 spans 14 residues. The CDR3 DNA sequence: TGCGCCAGCAGCCCGGGTGACAGTAATGAAAAACTGTTTTTT. It specifies CASSPGDSNEKLFF.

The rearrangement uses TRBV5-6 and TRBJ2-7, with 7 bases matching TRBD1. The CDR3 runs 15 residues. V lost 2 bases, J lost 5 bases, and 10 bases stayed unmatched. Germline CDR1 SGHDT, CDR2 YYEEEE. The CDR3 here is CASSLVDRAEDEQYF. DNA of the CDR3: TGTGCCAGCAGCTTAGTAGACAGGGCTGAGGACGAGCAGTACTTC.

This rearrangement joins TRBV27 to TRBJ1-1; 8 nucleotides agree with TRBD1. The CDR3 loop spans 14 amino acids. V lost 5 bases, J lost 4 bases, and 6 bases stayed unmatched. Germline CDR1 and CDR2: MNHEY and SMNVEV (reference sequence). The CDR3 loop is CASSLWTGTTEAFF. The CDR3 DNA is TGTGCCAGCAGTCTCTGGACAGGGACCACTGAAGCTTTCTTT.

The J gene is TRBJ1-4, the V gene TRBV6-5; unclear D gene. The CDR3 is made up of 15 amino acids. Germline CDR1 reads MNHEY; CDR2 reads SVGAGI. The V end lost 2 bases, the J end lost 5 bases, and 12 bases lay between the germline ends. The CDR3 loop is CASSYASAGNEKLFF. In DNA, the CDR3 is TGTGCCAGCAGTTACGCGTCGGCAGGAAATGAAAAACTGTTTTTT.

The chain couples TRBV6-1 to TRBJ2-2; possible D gene TRBD2, 6 bases. Trimming removed 8 bases at V and 3 bases at J, with 13 bases between. The CDR3 consists of 14 residues. Germline assignment: CDR1 MNHNS and CDR2 SASEGT. The DNA of the CDR3 is TGTGCCAGCCCGGGACTCTCGGACACCGGGGAGCTGTTTTTT. It translates to CASPGLSDTGELFF.

CDR3 amino acids: CASSLTGDEAFF. In DNA, the CDR3 is TGTGCCAGCTCACTTACAGGGGATGAAGCTTTCTTT. This chain joins TRBV18 and TRBJ1-1; 7 bases fit TRBD1. CDR3 length: 12 residues. Germline V CDR1 and CDR2: KGHSH, LQKENI. With 4 bases clipped from V and 7 bases from J, the junction kept 3 bases outside the gene matches.

This rearrangement joins TRBV5-1 to TRBJ2-5; 7 bases line up with TRBD2. Germline CDR1 SGHRS, CDR2 YFSETQ. Trimming cost V 4 bases and J 7 bases; bases outside gene matches: 10. CDR3 size: 14 residues. This chain's CDR3 is CASSTSGGWGTQYF. The DNA for the CDR3 is TGCGCCAGCAGCACCTCCGGGGGGTGGGGGACCCAGTACTTC.

The chain combines TRBV2 with TRBJ1-2; TRBD1 might be the D (6 bases). V was shortened by 8 bases and J by 3 bases, with 19 bases between the two germline ends. The CDR3 spans 15 residues. Germline V gene sequence: CDR1 SNHLY, CDR2 FYNNEI. The CDR3 protein is CASSRDTPPHYGYTF. The CDR3 nucleotides read TGTGCCAGCTCTAGGGACACGCCGCCCCACTATGGCTACACCTTC.